The rows below give T cell receptor beta chains drawn from one sample of a study of blood T cell repertoires in COVID-19. The protocol was immunoSEQ multiplex PCR, while the TCRdb copy is restricted to in-frame clones and leaves out a portion. Among hundreds of thousands of clones listed, approximately 90% were seen once. The sequencing sample was made of PBMCs or T cells enriched from blood (not recorded which). Receptors originate from a man between 18 and 35 years old who had recovered from COVID-19. The CDR3 runs from the conserved cysteine through the conserved F or W. The D gene is left open where the match is weak. The size of a clone is reported for some rows only, either as once, few or many, or as a class for expanded clones.

v_call	j_call	clone_size	d_call	cdr3_aa	cdr3_nt
TRBV5-6	TRBJ2-7	NA	TRBD1	CASSLDPSTGREQYF	TGTGCCAGCAGCTTGGACCCTTCGACAGGGAGAGAGCAGTACTTC
TRBV19	TRBJ2-7	NA	NA	CASSIGRPGPSYEQYF	TGTGCCAGTAGTATAGGTAGGCCGGGTCCTTCCTACGAGCAGTACTTC
TRBV5-1	TRBJ1-2	NA	TRBD1	CASSETGGDYGYTF	TGCGCCAGCAGCGAGACAGGGGGGGACTATGGCTACACCTTC
TRBV28	TRBJ2-5	NA	TRBD2	CASSYRSGRGQETQYF	TGTGCCAGCAGTTATCGTAGCGGGAGGGGTCAGGAGACCCAGTACTTC
TRBV27	TRBJ1-1	NA	TRBD1	CASSRDRGVGTEAFF	TGTGCCAGCAGCAGGGACAGAGGAGTGGGTACTGAAGCTTTCTTT
TRBV6-1	TRBJ1-4	NA	NA	CASSELISQPEEKLFF	TGTGCCAGCAGTGAACTGATATCTCAACCGGAGGAAAAACTGTTTTTT
TRBV7-2	TRBJ2-6	few	NA	CASSSQISGANVLTF	TGTGCCAGCAGCTCTCAGATCTCTGGGGCCAACGTCCTGACTTTC
TRBV27	TRBJ1-5	NA	NA	CASSPGPRGPEHSNQPQHF	TGTGCCAGCAGCCCAGGGCCGCGGGGCCCCGAACATAGCAATCAGCCCCAGCATTTT
TRBV6-6	TRBJ2-7	NA	TRBD2	CATTKTSGAYEQYF	TGTGCCACCACTAAGACTAGCGGGGCCTACGAGCAGTACTTC
TRBV5-1	TRBJ1-2	NA	NA	CASSSPTDSSYGYTF	TGCGCCAGCAGCTCACCGACAGATTCCTCCTATGGCTACACCTTC
TRBV28	TRBJ1-4	NA	TRBD1	CASCLVRRGPHEKLFF	TGTGCCAGCTGCCTTGTAAGGAGGGGGCCCCATGAAAAACTGTTTTTT
TRBV5-1	TRBJ2-5	few	TRBD2	CASSLEAGVETQYF	TGCGCCAGCAGCTTGGAGGCGGGGGTAGAGACCCAGTACTTC
TRBV7-2	TRBJ1-2	NA	TRBD1	CASSLVQGDNYGYTF	TGTGCCAGCAGCTTAGTGCAGGGGGATAACTATGGCTACACCTTC
TRBV25-1	TRBJ1-1	NA	NA	CASSEYGREKVAGAFF	TGTGCCAGCAGTGAATACGGCAGGGAAAAAGTCGCCGGAGCTTTCTTT
TRBV19	TRBJ2-1	NA	TRBD2	CASSLRAGSSYNEQFF	TGTGCCAGTAGTCTGCGAGCGGGGAGCTCCTACAATGAGCAGTTCTTC
TRBV18	TRBJ1-5	NA	NA	CASSSLGGRQPQHF	TGTGCCAGCTCATCCTTAGGGGGTCGGCAGCCCCAGCATTTT
TRBV27	TRBJ2-1	NA	TRBD2	CASTAPGRVPYNEQFF	TGTGCCAGCACGGCCCCCGGGAGGGTCCCCTACAATGAGCAGTTCTTC
TRBV5-6	TRBJ2-7	NA	TRBD1	CASSLLGQGAREQYF	TGTGCCAGCAGCTTACTCGGACAGGGGGCGCGCGAGCAGTACTTC
TRBV2	TRBJ2-3	NA	NA	CAIYRDKGTDTQYF	TGTGCCATCTACCGGGACAAAGGCACAGATACGCAGTATTTT
TRBV5-4	TRBJ2-3	NA	NA	CASSSPERGTDTQYF	TGTGCCAGCAGCTCGCCCGAAAGGGGGACAGATACGCAGTATTTT
TRBV6-5	TRBJ1-2	NA	TRBD1	CASSQQDRGPDGYTF	TGTGCCAGCAGCCAACAGGACAGGGGGCCGGATGGCTACACCTTC
TRBV5-1	TRBJ2-4	NA	NA	CASSSGVEQNIQYF	TGCGCCAGCAGCTCAGGGGTTGAACAAAACATTCAGTACTTC
TRBV3-1/TRBV3-2	TRBJ2-1	NA	NA	CASSQDRWSAGLNNEQFF	TGTGCCAGCAGCCAAGATCGGTGGAGCGCCGGATTAAACAATGAGCAGTTCTTC
TRBV9	TRBJ2-7	NA	TRBD2	CASSLTTSSGGGEQYF	TGTGCCAGCAGCCTCACGACTTCGAGCGGGGGTGGGGAGCAGTACTTC
TRBV7-9	TRBJ1-2	once	NA	CAIGPSGNYGYTF	TGTGCCATCGGACCCTCAGGGAACTATGGCTACACCTTC
TRBV23-1	TRBJ1-5	NA	TRBD1	CASSPRDRGGSGQPQHF	TGCGCCAGCAGTCCCCGGGACAGGGGGGGCTCAGGTCAGCCCCAGCATTTT
TRBV29-1	TRBJ2-2	NA	NA	CSVVRTNTGELFF	TGCAGCGTTGTGCGCACGAACACCGGGGAGCTGTTTTTT
TRBV9	TRBJ2-1	NA	NA	CASSGRAGASNEQFF	TGTGCCAGCAGCGGGAGGGCCGGAGCATCTAATGAGCAGTTCTTC
TRBV10-2	TRBJ2-2	NA	TRBD2	CASSEIAGGPFGTGELFF	TGCGCCAGCAGTGAAATAGCGGGGGGGCCTTTCGGCACCGGGGAGCTGTTTTTT
TRBV10-3	TRBJ2-1	NA	TRBD2	CAISESGSGGVGEQFF	TGTGCCATCAGTGAGTCGGGTAGCGGGGGGGTCGGTGAGCAGTTCTTC
TRBV2	TRBJ1-1	NA	NA	CASRDWWGTEAFF	TGTGCCAGCAGGGACTGGTGGGGCACTGAAGCTTTCTTT
TRBV12-3/TRBV12-4	TRBJ1-2	NA	NA	CASSLNWEGGYTF	TGTGCCAGCAGTTTAAATTGGGAGGGTGGCTACACCTTC
TRBV5-1	TRBJ1-1	once	NA	CASSLDPRGAYNTEAFF	TGCGCCAGCAGCTTGGACCCACGCGGGGCCTATAACACTGAAGCTTTCTTT
TRBV23-1	TRBJ2-7	NA	NA	CASSQPRADSYEQYF	TGCGCCAGCAGTCAACCCAGGGCAGATTCCTACGAGCAGTACTTC
TRBV12-3/TRBV12-4	TRBJ2-7	NA	NA	CASSLQIFYEQYF	TGTGCCAGCAGTCTACAGATATTCTACGAGCAGTACTTC
TRBV3-1/TRBV3-2	TRBJ1-2	once	NA	CASSHRQTPAGYTF	TGTGCCAGCAGCCACCGACAGACCCCGGCAGGCTACACCTTC
TRBV28	TRBJ1-6	NA	NA	CASSLAYSSRGSPLHF	TGTGCCAGCAGTTTGGCCTATAGTAGCCGGGGTTCACCCCTCCACTTT
TRBV28	TRBJ2-5	NA	TRBD1	CASSLAGGETQYF	TGTGCCAGCAGTTTGGCAGGGGGTGAGACCCAGTACTTC
TRBV18	TRBJ1-2	NA	NA	CASSPSGAPESNYGYTF	TGTGCCAGCTCACCCTCAGGGGCTCCGGAATCAAACTATGGCTACACCTTC
TRBV7-3	TRBJ2-1	NA	TRBD1	CASSFRQGVDEQFF	TGTGCCAGCAGCTTTAGACAGGGTGTCGATGAGCAGTTCTTC
TRBV18	TRBJ2-1	NA	NA	CASSPKTGNSYNEQFF	TGTGCCAGCTCACCAAAAACCGGGAATAGCTACAATGAGCAGTTCTTC
TRBV6-1	TRBJ1-5	NA	NA	CASSEAVASYSNQPQHF	TGTGCCAGCAGTGAAGCGGTGGCGTCTTATAGCAATCAGCCACAGCATTTT
TRBV7-9	TRBJ2-2	NA	NA	CAGPVTGELFF	TGTGCCGGGCCGGTCACCGGGGAGCTGTTTTTT
TRBV4-1	TRBJ2-3	NA	NA	CASSLGERFTDTQYF	TGCGCCAGCAGCCTCGGAGAACGGTTCACAGATACGCAGTATTTT
TRBV14	TRBJ2-2	NA	NA	CASSRDFGELFF	TGTGCCAGCAGCCGGGACTTCGGGGAGCTGTTTTTT
TRBV27	TRBJ2-3	NA	NA	CASSLGRGRDTDTQYF	TGTGCCAGCAGTTTAGGTAGGGGTAGGGACACAGATACGCAGTATTTT
TRBV9	TRBJ2-3	NA	TRBD2	CASSVGLAGVSDTQYF	TGTGCCAGCAGCGTTGGACTAGCGGGGGTGTCAGATACGCAGTATTTT
TRBV3-1/TRBV3-2	TRBJ2-2	few	TRBD1	CASSRGTGETGELFF	TGTGCCAGCAGCCGGGGGACAGGGGAAACCGGGGAGCTGTTTTTT
TRBV7-9	TRBJ1-1	once	NA	CASSPPVGGENTEAFF	TGTGCCAGCAGCCCCCCGGTGGGGGGGGAGAACACTGAAGCTTTCTTT
TRBV21-1	TRBJ1-2	NA	NA	CASSKGRGQRCYTF	TGTGCCAGCAGCAAAGGAAGGGGACAGCGGTGCTACACCTTC
TRBV5-6	TRBJ2-7	NA	NA	CASSLDRVNEQYF	TGTGCCAGCAGCTTGGACAGGGTCAACGAGCAGTACTTC
TRBV29-1	TRBJ1-3	NA	TRBD1	CSVEDRTGGLDTIYF	TGCAGCGTTGAAGATCGAACAGGGGGCCTGGACACCATATATTTT
TRBV19	TRBJ2-2	NA	TRBD1	CASLTGANTGELFF	TGTGCCAGTCTGACAGGGGCGAACACCGGGGAGCTGTTTTTT
TRBV5-4	TRBJ2-7	NA	NA	CASSPGGGYEQYF	TGTGCCAGCAGCCCCGGTGGAGGCTACGAGCAGTACTTC
TRBV4-2	TRBJ2-1	NA	TRBD2	CASSGGRATYNEQFF	TGTGCCAGCAGCGGGGGGAGGGCGACGTACAATGAGCAGTTCTTC
TRBV7-3	TRBJ2-7	NA	TRBD2	CASSLGTSGTEQYF	TGTGCCAGCAGCTTAGGGACTAGCGGGACCGAGCAGTACTTC